This T cell receptor beta chain appears in the sequencing data of a study of molecular identifiers for immune sequencing clone quantification. The V and J ends lost 4 bases and 6 bases respectively, with 12 bases between them. Per germline, CDR1 MNHEY and CDR2 SVGAGI. The CDR3 loop spans 13 amino acids. This clonotype was found many times. Each CDR3 protein gets one entry after TCRdb re-called the PCR reads with MiXCR. The table has 63,000 or so distinct CDR3 sequences, less than 20% seen once. The TCR was taken from a human donor in good health. Some libraries in this study had Jurkat cell RNA spiked in. The chain couples TRBV6-5 to TRBJ1-1, with D uncertain. The sample taken for sequencing was naive CD8+ T cells from blood, with Jurkat cell RNA spiked in. Specified subset: FACS-sorted CD8+CD4-CCR7+CD45RA+ naive T cells. CDR3 sequence (DNA): TGTGCCAGCAGTTCGAGCTTTGGGCCTGAAGCTTTCTTT. Amino acids: CASSSSFGPEAFF.